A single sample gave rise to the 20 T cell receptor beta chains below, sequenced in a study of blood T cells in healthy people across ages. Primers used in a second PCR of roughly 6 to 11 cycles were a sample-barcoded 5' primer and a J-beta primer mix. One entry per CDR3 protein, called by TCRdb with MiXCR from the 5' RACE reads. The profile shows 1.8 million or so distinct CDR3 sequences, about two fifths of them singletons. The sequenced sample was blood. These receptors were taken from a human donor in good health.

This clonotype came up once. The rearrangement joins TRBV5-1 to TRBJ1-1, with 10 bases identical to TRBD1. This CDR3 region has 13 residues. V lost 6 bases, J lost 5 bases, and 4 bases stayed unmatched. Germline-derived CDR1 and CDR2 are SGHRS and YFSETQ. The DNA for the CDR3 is TGCGCCAGCACCGACAGGGGGCTTACTGAAGCTTTCTTT. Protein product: CASTDRGLTEAFF.

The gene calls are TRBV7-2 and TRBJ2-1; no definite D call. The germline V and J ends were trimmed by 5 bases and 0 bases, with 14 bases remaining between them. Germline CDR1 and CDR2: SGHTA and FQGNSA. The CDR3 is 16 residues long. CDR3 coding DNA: TGTGCCAGCAGCCCCGCCCGGGCGGTCTCCTACAATGAGCAGTTCTTC. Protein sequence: CASSPARAVSYNEQFF. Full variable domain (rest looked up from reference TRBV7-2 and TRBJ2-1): GAGVSQSPSNKVTEKGKDVELRCDPISGHTALYWYRQSLGQGLEFLIYFQGNSAPDKSGLPSDRFSAERTGGSVSTLTIQRTQQEDSAVYLCASSPARAVSYNEQFFGPGTRLTVL.

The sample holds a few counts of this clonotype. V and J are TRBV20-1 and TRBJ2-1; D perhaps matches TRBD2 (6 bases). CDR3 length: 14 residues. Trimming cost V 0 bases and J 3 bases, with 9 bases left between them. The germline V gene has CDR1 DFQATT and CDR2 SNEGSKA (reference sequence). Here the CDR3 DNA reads TGCAGTGCTAGAGATAGAGCGGGCTACAATGAGCAGTTCTTC. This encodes CSARDRAGYNEQFF.

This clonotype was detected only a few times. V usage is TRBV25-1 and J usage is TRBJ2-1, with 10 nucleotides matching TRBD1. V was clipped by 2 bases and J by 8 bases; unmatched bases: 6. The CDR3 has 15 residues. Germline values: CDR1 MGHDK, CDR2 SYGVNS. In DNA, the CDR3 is TGTGCCAGCAGTGAAGGGTGGACAGGGGGGTATGAGCAGTTCTTC. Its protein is CASSEGWTGGYEQFF.

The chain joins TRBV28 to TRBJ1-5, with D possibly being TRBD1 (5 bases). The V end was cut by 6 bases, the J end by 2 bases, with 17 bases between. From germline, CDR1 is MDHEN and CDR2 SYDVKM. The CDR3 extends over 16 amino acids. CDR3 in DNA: TGTGCCAGCAGAACTCCAAAGGGGAGTGGCAATCAGCCCCAGCATTTT. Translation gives CASRTPKGSGNQPQHF.

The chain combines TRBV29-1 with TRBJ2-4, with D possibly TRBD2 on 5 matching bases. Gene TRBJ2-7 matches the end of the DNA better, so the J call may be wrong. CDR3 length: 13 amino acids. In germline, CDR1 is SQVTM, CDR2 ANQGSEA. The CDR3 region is CSVESGSGNEQYF. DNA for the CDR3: TGCAGCGTTGAAAGCGGTTCGGGGAACGAGCAGTACTTC.

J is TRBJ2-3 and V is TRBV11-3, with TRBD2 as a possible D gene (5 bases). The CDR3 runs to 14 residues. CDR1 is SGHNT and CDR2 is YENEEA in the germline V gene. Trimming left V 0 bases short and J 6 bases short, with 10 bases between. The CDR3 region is CASSLDMRVDTQYF. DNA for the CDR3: TGTGCCAGCAGCTTAGATATGCGGGTGGATACGCAGTATTTT.

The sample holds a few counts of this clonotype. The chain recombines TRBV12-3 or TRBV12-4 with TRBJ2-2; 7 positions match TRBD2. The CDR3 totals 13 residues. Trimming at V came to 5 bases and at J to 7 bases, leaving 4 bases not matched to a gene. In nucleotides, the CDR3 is TGTGCCAGCAGTACCCCTAGCGGCGGGGAGCTGTTTTTT. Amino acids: CASSTPSGGELFF.

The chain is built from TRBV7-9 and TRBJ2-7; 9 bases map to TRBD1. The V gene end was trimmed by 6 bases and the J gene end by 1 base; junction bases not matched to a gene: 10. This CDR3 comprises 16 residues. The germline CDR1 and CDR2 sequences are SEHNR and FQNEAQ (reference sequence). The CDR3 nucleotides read TGTGCCAGCAGAGCCGGGACAGGGCTCTCTTCCTACGAGCAGTACTTC. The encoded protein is CASRAGTGLSSYEQYF.

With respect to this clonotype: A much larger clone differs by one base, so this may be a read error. The CDR3 DNA follows: TGCACCAGCAGCAACCGACAGGGGAACGAGCAGTACTTC. It is translated as CTSSNRQGNEQYF. This chain links TRBV5-1 with TRBJ2-4; 8 bases are shared with TRBD1. The J call may be wrong; the DNA end is better matched by TRBJ2-7. The CDR3 is 13 amino acids. Germline loops: CDR1 SGHRS, CDR2 YFSETQ.

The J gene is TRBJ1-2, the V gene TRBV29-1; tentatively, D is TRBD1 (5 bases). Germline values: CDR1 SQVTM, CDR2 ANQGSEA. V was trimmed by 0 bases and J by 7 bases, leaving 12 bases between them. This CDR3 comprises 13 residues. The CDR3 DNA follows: TGCAGCGTTGAAGAGGCAACAGGAGTTGGCTACACCTTC. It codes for CSVEEATGVGYTF.

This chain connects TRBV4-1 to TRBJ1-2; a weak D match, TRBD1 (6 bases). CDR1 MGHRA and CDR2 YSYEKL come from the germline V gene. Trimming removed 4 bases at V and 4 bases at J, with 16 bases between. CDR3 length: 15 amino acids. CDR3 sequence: CASSRIKTGSYGYTF. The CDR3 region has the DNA TGCGCCAGCAGCCGAATAAAGACAGGATCCTATGGCTACACCTTC.

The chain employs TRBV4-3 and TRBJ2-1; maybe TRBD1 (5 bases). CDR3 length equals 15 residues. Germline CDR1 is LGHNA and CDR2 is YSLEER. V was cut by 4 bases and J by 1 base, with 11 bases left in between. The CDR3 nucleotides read TGCGCCAGCAGCCGAGCCAGGGCTTCCTACAATGAGCAGTTCTTC. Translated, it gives CASSRARASYNEQFF.

The CDR3 sequence is CSVGQACGYTF. The CDR3 DNA reads as TGCAGCGTCGGACAGGCCTGTGGCTACACCTTC. This chain uses TRBV29-1 with TRBJ1-2; 7 bases are a match to TRBD1. CDR1 SQVTM and CDR2 ANQGSEA come from the germline V gene. There are 11 residues in the CDR3. V trimming: 6 bases; J trimming: 7 bases; junction bases outside the gene matches: 5.

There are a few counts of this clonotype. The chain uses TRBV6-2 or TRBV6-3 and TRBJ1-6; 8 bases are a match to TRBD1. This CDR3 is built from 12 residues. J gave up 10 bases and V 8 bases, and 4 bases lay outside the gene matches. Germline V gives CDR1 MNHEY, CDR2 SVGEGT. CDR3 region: CASQQGESPLHF. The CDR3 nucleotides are TGTGCCAGCCAACAGGGGGAATCACCCCTCCACTTT.

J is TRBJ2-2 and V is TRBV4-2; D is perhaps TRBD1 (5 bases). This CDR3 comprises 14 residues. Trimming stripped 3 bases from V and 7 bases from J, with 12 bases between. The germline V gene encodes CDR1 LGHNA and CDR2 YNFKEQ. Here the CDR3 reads CASSQTRQIGELFF. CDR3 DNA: TGTGCCAGCAGCCAGACCAGACAGATCGGGGAGCTGTTTTTT.

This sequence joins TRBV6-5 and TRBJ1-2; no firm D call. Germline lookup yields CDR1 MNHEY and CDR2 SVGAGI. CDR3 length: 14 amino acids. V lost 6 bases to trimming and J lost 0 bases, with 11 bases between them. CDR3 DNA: TGTGCCAGCAGCCTAAAAAGAGCTAACTATGGCTACACCTTC. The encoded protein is CASSLKRANYGYTF.

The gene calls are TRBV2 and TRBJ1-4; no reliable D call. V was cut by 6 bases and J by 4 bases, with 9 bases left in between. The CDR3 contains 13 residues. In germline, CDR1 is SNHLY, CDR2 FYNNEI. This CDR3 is CASSADHNEKLFF. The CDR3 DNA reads TGTGCCAGCAGCGCGGACCATAATGAAAAACTGTTTTTT.

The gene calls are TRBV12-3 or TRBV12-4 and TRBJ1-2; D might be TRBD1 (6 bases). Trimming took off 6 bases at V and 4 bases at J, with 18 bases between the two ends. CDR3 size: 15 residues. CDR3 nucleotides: TGTGCCAGCAGCCAAGGGGTACAAGGGGGCTATGGCTACACCTTC. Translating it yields CASSQGVQGGYGYTF.

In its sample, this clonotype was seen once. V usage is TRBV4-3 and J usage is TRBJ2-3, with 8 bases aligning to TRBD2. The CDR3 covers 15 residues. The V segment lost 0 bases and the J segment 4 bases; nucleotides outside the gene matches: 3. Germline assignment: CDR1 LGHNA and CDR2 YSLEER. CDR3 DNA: TGCGCCAGCAGCCAAGATGCAGCGGGGGCAGATACGCAGTATTTT. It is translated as CASSQDAAGADTQYF.